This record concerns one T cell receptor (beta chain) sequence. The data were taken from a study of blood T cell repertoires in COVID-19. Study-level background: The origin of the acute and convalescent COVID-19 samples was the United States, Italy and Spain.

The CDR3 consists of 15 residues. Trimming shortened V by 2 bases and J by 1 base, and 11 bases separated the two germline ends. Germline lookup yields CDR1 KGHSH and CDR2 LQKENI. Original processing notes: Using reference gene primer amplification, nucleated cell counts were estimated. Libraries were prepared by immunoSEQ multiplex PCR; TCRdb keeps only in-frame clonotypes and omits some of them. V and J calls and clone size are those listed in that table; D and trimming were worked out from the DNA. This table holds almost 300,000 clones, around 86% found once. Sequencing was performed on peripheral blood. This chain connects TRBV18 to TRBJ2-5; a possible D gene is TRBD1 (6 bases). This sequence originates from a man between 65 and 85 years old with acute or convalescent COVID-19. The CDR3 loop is CASSPSGRGQETQYF. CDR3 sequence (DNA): TGTGCCAGCTCACCAAGCGGCAGGGGCCAAGAGACCCAGTACTTC.